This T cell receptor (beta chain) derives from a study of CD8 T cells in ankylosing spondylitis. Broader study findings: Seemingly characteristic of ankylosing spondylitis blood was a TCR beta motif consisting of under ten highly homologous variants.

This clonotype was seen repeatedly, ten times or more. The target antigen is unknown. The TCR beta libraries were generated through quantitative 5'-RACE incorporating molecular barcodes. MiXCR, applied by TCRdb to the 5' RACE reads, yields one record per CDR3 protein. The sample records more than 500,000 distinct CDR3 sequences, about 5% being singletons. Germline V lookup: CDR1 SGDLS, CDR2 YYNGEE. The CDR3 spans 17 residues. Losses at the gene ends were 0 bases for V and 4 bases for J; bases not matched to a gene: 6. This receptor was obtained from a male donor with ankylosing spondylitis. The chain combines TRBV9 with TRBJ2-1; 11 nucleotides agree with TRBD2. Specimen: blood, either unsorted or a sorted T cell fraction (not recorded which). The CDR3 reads CASSVVGGTSGYNEQFF. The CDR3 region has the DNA TGTGCCAGCAGCGTAGTAGGGGGGACTAGCGGATACAATGAGCAGTTCTTC.